One and the same sample provided the 12 T cell receptor beta chains below, sequenced in a study of OX40 agonist ivuxolimab in advanced cancers. Sequencing used immunoSEQ multiplex PCR; TCRdb keeps in-frame clones, though not all of them. The table records about 83,000 clones, approximately 90% of them present only once. The sample here was CD4+ or CD8+ T cells sorted from blood, taken in a trial of the OX40 agonist ivuxolimab. Receptors originate from an adult with an advanced solid tumor such as melanoma, head and neck, liver or kidney cancer.

This rearrangement joins TRBV11-2 to TRBJ2-3; 11 positions agree with TRBD2. V lost 2 bases, J lost 2 bases, and 6 bases stayed unmatched. CDR1 and CDR2 (germline): SGHAT, FQNNGV. The CDR3 covers 17 residues. CDR3 in DNA: TGTGCCAGCAGCTTAACTAGCGGGAGCCGCGTCACAGATACGCAGTATTTT. This sequence encodes CASSLTSGSRVTDTQYF. The full variable domain, rest sourced from reference TRBV11-2 and TRBJ2-3, is EAGVAQSPRYKIIEKRQSVAFWCNPISGHATLYWYQQILGQGPKLLIQFQNNGVVDDSQLPKDRFSAERLKGVDSTLKIQPAKLEDSAVYLCASSLTSGSRVTDTQYFGPGTRLTVL.

The rearrangement links TRBV15 to TRBJ1-4; D perhaps matches TRBD1 (6 bases). Trimming removed 5 bases from V and 7 bases from J, with 8 bases in between. There are 12 residues in the CDR3. CDR1 LNHNV and CDR2 YYDKDF come from the germline V gene (reference sequence). CDR3 sequence reads: CATSLDSEKLFF. For the CDR3, the DNA is TGTGCCACCAGCCTGGACAGTGAAAAACTGTTTTTT.

V and J are TRBV5-4 and TRBJ2-5, with TRBD2 identical over 9 bases. V trimming: 4 bases; J trimming: 5 bases; junction bases outside the gene matches: 12. The germline gives CDR1 SGHNT, CDR2 YYREEE (reference sequence). The CDR3 extends over 16 amino acids. The CDR3 reads CASSPAGGGRRETQYF. The CDR3 nucleotides read TGTGCCAGCAGCCCAGCGGGAGGTGGCAGGAGGGAGACCCAGTACTTC.

The J gene is TRBJ1-1, the V gene TRBV7-3, with D unresolved. This CDR3 contains 13 residues. Deletions cut 4 bases from V and 1 base from J, with 7 bases between. CDR1 and CDR2 (germline): SGHTA, FQGTGA. The CDR3 spells CASSSERNTEAFF. CDR3 nucleotide sequence: TGTGCCAGCAGCTCGGAGCGGAACACTGAAGCTTTCTTT.

This rearrangement joins TRBV7-9 to TRBJ2-3, with D hard to call. The CDR3 is 15 residues long. V gave up 3 bases and J gave up 6 bases, with 16 bases separating them. Germline assignment: CDR1 SEHNR and CDR2 FQNEAQ (reference sequence). The CDR3 loop reads CASSFGPIFWDTQYF. Here the CDR3 DNA reads TGTGCCAGCAGCTTCGGACCCATTTTCTGGGATACGCAGTATTTT.

The V and J genes are TRBV7-8 and TRBJ1-1; D not resolved. Germline V gene data show CDR1 as SGHVS and CDR2 as FQNEAQ. Trimming removed 5 bases at V and 4 bases at J, with 14 bases between. The CDR3 loop spans 14 amino acids. In nucleotides, the CDR3 is TGTGCCAGCAGCCAGGAGGCGGGGATCACTGAAGCTTTCTTT. Translating gives CASSQEAGITEAFF.

To note about this clone: The junction and the germline gene differ at one end; a read error may be behind it. The chain couples TRBV7-7 to TRBJ2-1; 9 bases match TRBD2. The CDR3 runs 16 residues. The germline CDR1 and CDR2 sequences are SSHAT and FNYEAQ (reference sequence). CDR3 residues: CASSLREAGGTYEQFF. The CDR3 DNA is TGTGCTAGCAGCCTCCGGGAAGCGGGGGGTACATATGAGCAGTTCTTC.

The chain carries TRBV9 and TRBJ2-2, with D unclear. Trimming removed 0 bases at V and 0 bases at J, with 6 bases between. Looked up from germline, CDR1 is SGDLS and CDR2 is YYNGEE. The CDR3 loop spans 15 amino acids. CDR3 nucleotide sequence: TGTGCCAGCAGCGTAGTTACTGCGAACACCGGGGAGCTGTTTTTT. Protein sequence: CASSVVTANTGELFF.

CDR3 bases: TGCGCCAGCAGCGCCTTATTTGACGAGGTCTACACCTTC. Its protein is CASSALFDEVYTF. V usage is TRBV5-1 and J usage is TRBJ1-2; D unresolved. The CDR3 is 13 residues long. Germline V gives CDR1 SGHRS, CDR2 YFSETQ. V shed 4 bases and J shed 10 bases, with 17 bases lying between them.

This chain joins TRBV7-2 and TRBJ1-3; D gene uncertain. Germline loops: CDR1 SGHTA, CDR2 FQGNSA. The CDR3 loop spans 14 amino acids. Deletions cut 0 bases from V and 0 bases from J, with 3 bases between. CDR3 in DNA: TGTGCCAGCAGCTTAGCCTCCTCTGGAAACACCATATATTTT. Translating it yields CASSLASSGNTIYF.

The chain recombines TRBV7-3 with TRBJ2-5, with a weak D call TRBD1 (6 bases). Germline V gene data show CDR1 as SGHTA and CDR2 as FQGTGA. The CDR3 is 14 amino acids. Trimming cost V 5 bases and J 4 bases, with 14 bases left between them. The DNA of the CDR3 is TGTGCCAGCAGCCCAAGTGGCAGGGGAGAGACCCAGTACTTC. This codes for CASSPSGRGETQYF.

The J gene is TRBJ2-7, the V gene TRBV4-1; D might be TRBD1 (6 bases). The CDR3 is 17 amino acids. The germline V gene encodes CDR1 MGHRA and CDR2 YSYEKL. Trimming shortened V by 1 base and J by 4 bases, and 20 bases separated the two germline ends. The CDR3 is CASSQVFSPGTSYEQYF. DNA of the CDR3: TGCGCCAGCAGCCAAGTCTTTTCTCCCGGGACATCTTACGAGCAGTACTTC.